These T cell receptor beta chains were read from a single sample in a study of human T cells and chemical hapten exposure. TCRdb passed the RACE reads through MiXCR, listing each CDR3 protein once. The sample holds approximately 60,000 distinct CDR3 sequences, approximately 10% seen once. This material consisted of whole blood, taken in connection with sensitization to the hapten diphenylcyclopropenone (DPC). The receptor set was obtained from a woman aged 25 to 45 with alopecia areata. Some clones in this sample may be carry-over from other donors' samples. The CDR3 runs from the conserved cysteine through the conserved F or W. Fields, in order: clone size, J gene, D gene, V gene, CDR3 protein, CDR3 DNA. The D gene is left open where the match is weak. Where a row states a size, it is once, few, many or the class of an expanded clone; other rows omit it.

>few|TRBJ1-2|TRBD1|TRBV4-1
CASSRQGGAGYTF
TGCGCCAGCAGCCGACAGGGAGGAGCTGGCTACACCTTC
>few|TRBJ2-7|.|TRBV7-8
CASSLEPSSTEQYF
TGTGCCAGCAGCTTAGAACCTTCGTCCACCGAGCAGTACTTC
>many|TRBJ1-2|TRBD1|TRBV28
CASSSPEGTGQDGYTF
TGTGCCAGCAGTTCTCCCGAGGGGACAGGTCAGGATGGCTACACCTTC
>many|TRBJ1-4|.|TRBV28
CASNAFRGATNEKLFF
TGTGCCAGCAACGCCTTTCGTGGAGCAACTAATGAAAAACTGTTTTTT
>many|TRBJ1-1|.|TRBV10-3
CAISGRTANTEAFF
TGTGCCATCAGTGGCCGGACAGCGAACACTGAAGCTTTCTTT
>.|TRBJ2-1|.|TRBV12-3/TRBV12-4
CASSFRTAYNEQFF
TGTGCCAGCAGTTTTAGGACTGCTTACAATGAGCAGTTCTTC
>many|TRBJ1-6|.|TRBV7-2
CASSLDGLSNSPLHF
TGTGCCAGCAGCTTAGACGGGTTGAGTAATTCACCCCTCCACTTT
>few|TRBJ2-7|.|TRBV20-1
CSASPGRGSSYEQYF
TGCAGTGCCAGCCCCGGGCGGGGCAGCTCCTACGAGCAGTACTTC
>many|TRBJ2-7|.|TRBV5-4
CASSLTGEQYF
TGTGCCAGCAGCCTGACGGGCGAGCAGTACTTC
>.|TRBJ2-5|.|TRBV29-1
CSGRGQQETQYF
TGCAGCGGGCGGGGCCAACAAGAGACCCAGTACTTC
>few|TRBJ2-2|.|TRBV29-1
CSVRPRGAGELFF
TGCAGCGTCCGACCGAGGGGTGCCGGGGAGCTGTTTTTT
>.|TRBJ2-3|.|TRBV6-2/TRBV6-3
CASSFISSTDTQYF
TGTGCCAGCAGTTTTATATCCAGCACAGATACGCAGTATTTT
>few|TRBJ1-2|.|TRBV7-2
CASSVATYGYTF
TGTGCCAGCAGCGTCGCTACCTATGGCTACACCTTC
>many|TRBJ2-3|TRBD1|TRBV19
CASSIFGTGGAYTQYF
TGTGCCAGTAGTATCTTCGGGACAGGGGGCGCTTATACGCAGTATTTT
>.|TRBJ2-1|.|TRBV6-2/TRBV6-3
CASSYWTVARSYNEQFF
TGTGCCAGCAGTTACTGGACGGTGGCTCGATCCTACAATGAGCAGTTCTTC
>few|TRBJ1-2|TRBD1|TRBV7-3
CASSTTGTGAGYTF
TGTGCCAGCAGTACGACCGGGACAGGGGCTGGCTACACCTTC
>.|TRBJ2-7|TRBD1|TRBV29-1
CSVWGGQGYEQYF
TGCAGCGTCTGGGGGGGACAGGGTTACGAGCAGTACTTC
>many|TRBJ2-3|.|TRBV5-6
CASSDSSDTQYF
TGTGCCAGCAGCGACTCATCGGATACGCAGTATTTT
>many|TRBJ1-1|.|TRBV6-2/TRBV6-3
CASSYTSGPLNTEAFF
TGTGCCAGCAGTTACACCAGTGGACCTCTGAACACTGAAGCTTTCTTT
>.|TRBJ2-2|TRBD2|TRBV29-1
CSATPGLGDFTGELFF
TGCAGCGCAACACCGGGACTAGGAGACTTCACCGGGGAGCTGTTTTTT
>many|TRBJ2-1|TRBD2|TRBV5-4
CASSLGASGSRGNEQFF
TGTGCCAGCAGCTTGGGGGCTAGCGGGAGTCGGGGAAATGAGCAGTTCTTC
>many|TRBJ2-7|TRBD1|TRBV6-6
CASGYLGTVTSYEQYF
TGTGCCAGCGGATACCTCGGGACAGTCACTTCCTACGAGCAGTACTTC
>many|TRBJ1-3|.|TRBV5-1
CASSLEGVNSGNTIYF
TGCGCCAGCAGCTTGGAAGGGGTCAACTCTGGAAACACCATATATTTT
>few|TRBJ2-3|TRBD1|TRBV24-1
CATSAHPGGRGSDTQYF
TGTGCCACCAGTGCCCACCCTGGAGGCAGGGGGAGTGATACGCAGTATTTT
>few|TRBJ2-4|.|TRBV6-6
CASSPPGGKNIQYF
TGTGCCAGCAGTCCCCCGGGTGGCAAAAACATTCAGTACTTC
>few|TRBJ2-7|.|TRBV7-2
CASSVLDSENYEQYF
TGTGCCAGCAGCGTATTGGACAGTGAAAACTACGAGCAGTACTTC
>.|TRBJ2-5|.|TRBV6-6
CASSYIPDNFQETQYF
TGTGCCAGCAGTTATATCCCCGACAACTTCCAAGAGACCCAGTACTTC
>many|TRBJ2-2|TRBD1|TRBV12-3/TRBV12-4
CASSFWQGDTGELFF
TGTGCCAGCAGTTTTTGGCAGGGGGACACCGGGGAGCTGTTTTTT
>few|TRBJ1-6|TRBD1|TRBV10-3
CAISPGQGASPLHF
TGTGCCATCAGCCCGGGACAGGGGGCTTCACCCCTCCACTTT
>few|TRBJ2-4|TRBD2|TRBV12-3/TRBV12-4
CASADGRAPTIQYF
TGTGCCAGCGCGGACGGGAGGGCCCCCACCATTCAGTACTTC
>many|TRBJ2-2|TRBD1|TRBV7-3
CASSPGQGLTGELFF
TGTGCCAGCAGCCCCGGACAGGGGTTGACCGGGGAGCTGTTTTTT
>many|TRBJ2-7|TRBD1|TRBV12-3/TRBV12-4
CASRNTGGGYEQYF
TGTGCCAGCAGAAACACAGGGGGCGGATACGAGCAGTACTTC
>many|TRBJ1-1|.|TRBV7-3
CASSQSGQGKNTEAFF
TGTGCCAGCAGCCAATCAGGTCAGGGGAAAAACACTGAAGCTTTCTTT
>.|TRBJ2-7|.|TRBV7-8
CASSSEPAASSAEQYF
TGTGCCAGCAGCAGCGAACCCGCGGCTAGTTCGGCCGAGCAGTACTTC
>few|TRBJ2-1|.|TRBV28
CASRKAGVAYNEQFF
TGTGCCAGCAGGAAAGCAGGGGTTGCCTACAATGAGCAGTTCTTC
>.|TRBJ2-3|TRBD2|TRBV20-1
CSATPSGGVADTQYF
TGCAGTGCCACTCCGAGCGGGGGGGTGGCAGATACGCAGTATTTT
>.|TRBJ1-2|.|TRBV6-5
CASSWTQNYGYTF
TGTGCCAGCAGTTGGACCCAAAACTATGGCTACACCTTC
>few|TRBJ1-6|TRBD1|TRBV27
CASSLVGQGIFGSPLHF
TGTGCCAGCAGTTTAGTGGGACAGGGGATATTCGGATCACCCCTCCACTTT
>many|TRBJ2-2|.|TRBV5-1
CASSPEVNGELFF
TGCGCCAGCAGCCCTGAAGTGAACGGGGAGCTGTTTTTT
>.|TRBJ2-1|TRBD1|TRBV7-9
CASSEDRGSQKREQFF
TGTGCCAGCAGCGAGGACAGGGGAAGTCAGAAGCGTGAGCAGTTCTTC
>.|TRBJ2-1|.|TRBV6-4
CASSETGLYSSEQFF
TGTGCCAGCAGTGAAACAGGGTTGTATTCGAGTGAGCAGTTCTTC
>many|TRBJ2-7|.|TRBV3-1
CASSPTLSAGFHEQYF
TGTGCCAGCAGCCCCACCCTTTCGGCAGGGTTCCACGAGCAGTACTTC
>few|TRBJ2-7|TRBD2|TRBV18
CASSPPVVNSGSSYEQYF
TGTGCCAGCTCACCACCGGTCGTTAATAGCGGGAGCTCCTACGAGCAGTACTTC
>many|TRBJ1-4|TRBD1|TRBV12-3/TRBV12-4
CASSPDRVGLFF
TGTGCCAGCAGCCCCGACAGGGTTGGACTGTTTTTT
>few|TRBJ1-1|.|TRBV28
CATHNTGNTEAFF
TGTGCCACCCATAACACAGGGAACACTGAAGCTTTCTTT
>few|TRBJ2-2|.|TRBV12-3/TRBV12-4
CASSLGGGDRELFF
TGTGCCAGCAGTTTGGGAGGGGGCGACCGGGAGCTGTTTTTT
>many|TRBJ2-3|.|TRBV10-3
CAIRGSEDTQYF
TGTGCCATCAGGGGAAGTGAGGATACGCAGTATTTT
>.|TRBJ2-7|TRBD1|TRBV11-1
CASSLSGTGEYEQYF
TGTGCCAGCAGCTTATCGGGGACAGGGGAATACGAGCAGTACTTC
>many|TRBJ1-1|.|TRBV5-4
CASSSKGPSGAFF
TGTGCCAGCAGCTCAAAAGGCCCCTCGGGAGCTTTCTTT
>.|TRBJ1-1|.|TRBV7-9
CASSGEAEAFF
TGTGCCAGCAGCGGGGAAGCGGAAGCTTTCTTT
>few|TRBJ1-2|.|TRBV20-1
CSASSGTTNYGYTF
TGCAGTGCCTCCTCTGGGACGACTAACTATGGCTACACCTTC
>many|TRBJ1-2|.|TRBV29-1
CSVGETLYGYTF
TGCAGCGTTGGCGAGACTTTATATGGCTACACCTTC
>few|TRBJ2-1|.|TRBV19
CASGAGQLYNEQFF
TGTGCCAGTGGGGCGGGACAGTTGTACAATGAGCAGTTCTTC
>.|TRBJ1-4|.|TRBV28
CASRQGDEKLFF
TGTGCCAGCAGGCAGGGTGATGAAAAACTGTTTTTT
>few|TRBJ2-7|.|TRBV27
CASSLSPRTASYEQYF
TGTGCCAGCAGTTTATCCCCCCGGACGGCTTCCTACGAGCAGTACTTC
>few|TRBJ2-1|TRBD1|TRBV19
CASSKKQGAVVNEQFF
TGTGCCAGTAGTAAAAAACAGGGGGCAGTTGTAAATGAGCAGTTCTTC
>many|TRBJ2-7|TRBD1|TRBV28
CASSLDRGGGEQYF
TGTGCCAGCAGTCTGGACAGGGGAGGGGGCGAGCAGTACTTC
>.|TRBJ2-5|.|TRBV2
CASSGGVRDQETQYF
TGTGCCAGCAGTGGAGGGGTTAGAGACCAAGAGACCCAGTACTTC
>few|TRBJ1-3|.|TRBV12-3/TRBV12-4
CASSLEGSSPGNTIYF
TGTGCCAGCAGTTTAGAGGGCAGCAGCCCTGGAAACACCATATATTTT
>many|TRBJ2-7|.|TRBV28
CASRRVSYEQYF
TGTGCCAGCAGGCGGGTCTCCTACGAGCAGTACTTC